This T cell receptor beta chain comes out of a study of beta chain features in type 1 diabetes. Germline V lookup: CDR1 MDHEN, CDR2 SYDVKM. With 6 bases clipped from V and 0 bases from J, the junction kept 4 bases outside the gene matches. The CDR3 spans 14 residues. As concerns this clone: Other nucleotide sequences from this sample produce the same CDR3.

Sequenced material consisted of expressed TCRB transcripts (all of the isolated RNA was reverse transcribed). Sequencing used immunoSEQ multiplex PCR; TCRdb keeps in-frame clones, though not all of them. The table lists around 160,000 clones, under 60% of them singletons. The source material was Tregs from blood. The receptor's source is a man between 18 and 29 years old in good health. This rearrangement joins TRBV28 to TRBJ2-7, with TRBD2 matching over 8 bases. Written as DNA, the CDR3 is TGTGCCAGCAGCCTTAGCGGGACCTCCTACGAGCAGTACTTC. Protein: CASSLSGTSYEQYF.